This T cell receptor (beta chain) was documented in a study of cytomegalovirus exposure and HLA in healthy donors. Overall study context: A prior analysis found 117 million unique TCR beta sequences from some 200 million T cells. Study-wide results and limits: Presence/absence analyses took donor sequencing depth as roughly uniform.

Points on this clone: The target antigen is unknown.

Regarding donors, all were healthy bone marrow donors. The PCR had 60 Vbeta and 13 Jbeta primers. Sequencing was performed with immunoSEQ multiplex PCR; in TCRdb, only in-frame clones are kept and a portion is missing. Of about 89,000 clones detected, about 85% appear once; the ten largest clones hold roughly 3.8%. Germline lookup yields CDR1 MNHEY and CDR2 SMNVEV (reference sequence). This CDR3 is built from 15 residues. V shed 5 bases, J shed 7 bases, and the junction held 10 bases outside the gene matches. This clonotype was sampled from a female donor in good health and CMV-seropositive. The genes are TRBV27 and TRBJ1-5, with 8 nucleotides matching TRBD1. Sequencing was carried out using PBMCs. The chain's CDR3 is CASSVTGEFQQPQHF. The CDR3, as DNA: TGTGCCAGCAGTGTGACAGGGGAATTCCAGCAGCCCCAGCATTTT.